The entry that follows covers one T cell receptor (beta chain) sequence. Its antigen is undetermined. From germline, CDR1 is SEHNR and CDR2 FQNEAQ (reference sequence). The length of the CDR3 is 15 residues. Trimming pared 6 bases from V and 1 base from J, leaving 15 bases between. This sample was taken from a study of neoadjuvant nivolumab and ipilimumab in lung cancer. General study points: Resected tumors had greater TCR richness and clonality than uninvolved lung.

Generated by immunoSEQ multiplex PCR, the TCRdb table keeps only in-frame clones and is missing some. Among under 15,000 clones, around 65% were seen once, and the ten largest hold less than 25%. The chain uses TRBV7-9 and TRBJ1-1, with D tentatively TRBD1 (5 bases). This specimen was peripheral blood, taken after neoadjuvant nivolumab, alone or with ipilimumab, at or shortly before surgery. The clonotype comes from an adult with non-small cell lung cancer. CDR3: CASSQKQGKNTEAFF. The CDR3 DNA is TGTGCCAGCAGTCAAAAGCAGGGTAAGAACACTGAAGCTTTCTTT.